The rows below give T cell receptor beta chains drawn from one sample of a study of T cells in Graves' hyperthyroidism and ophthalmopathy. Via MiXCR, TCRdb re-called the multiplex PCR reads, giving one row per CDR3 protein. The data hold roughly 170,000 distinct CDR3 sequences, with about a sixth observed a single time. Sample: blood. Source of these receptors: a woman aged 45-60 years with Graves' hyperthyroidism. Each CDR3 is given with its conserved first and last residue. The order of the fields is CDR3 protein, V gene, J gene.

CASSLDPDSPLHF,TRBV7-6,TRBJ1-6
CASSIRAGYEQYF,TRBV19,TRBJ2-7
CASTEWSAGQETQYF,TRBV27,TRBJ2-5
CASSVSGTRLSSYEQYF,TRBV9,TRBJ2-7
CASSLSFGYTF,TRBV12-3/TRBV12-4,TRBJ1-2
CSAREAHGRIFF,TRBV20-1,TRBJ1-1
CASSSPAGPNYEQYF,TRBV7-3,TRBJ2-7
CASRPSGGTDTQYF,TRBV9,TRBJ2-3
CASSSQGTVGNQPQHF,TRBV7-2,TRBJ1-5
CASGDFYEQYF,TRBV6-1,TRBJ2-7
CASSLALKQYF,TRBV12-3/TRBV12-4,TRBJ2-7
CASTASGNTIYF,TRBV19,TRBJ1-3
CASSEASGPYGYTF,TRBV6-1,TRBJ1-2
CASSPRQGGEGTGGTEAFF,TRBV18,TRBJ1-1
CASSLTEGSGEQYF,TRBV7-9,TRBJ2-7